This T cell receptor (beta chain) was sequenced during a study of spatial heterogeneity in lung cancer. As to time point: sample taken at primary tumor resection. This CDR3 region has 15 residues. J gave up 4 bases and V 6 bases, and 9 bases lay outside the gene matches. Germline CDR1 and CDR2: MNHEY and SMNVEV (reference sequence). Using its own MiXCR run on the 5' RACE reads, TCRdb lists one record per CDR3 protein. Among more than 80,000 distinct CDR3 sequences listed, less than 15% were seen once. The TCR sequence derives from a male donor with early-stage non-small cell lung cancer. Sequencing used PBMCs, obtained at surgery. The chain carries TRBV27 and TRBJ2-1; TRBD2 agrees at 7 bases. CDR3 nucleotide sequence: TGTGCCAGCAGGCCCGGGACTACCGGGTACAATGAGCAGTTCTTC. Protein sequence: CASRPGTTGYNEQFF.